The sequence of this T cell receptor (beta chain) was determined in a study of cytomegalovirus exposure and HLA in healthy donors. Points from the study as a whole: A later analysis showed TCR association rates differing by HLA locus, peaking at DRB1 and lowest at HLA-C.

The CDR3 is 15 residues long. J was trimmed by 6 bases and V by 4 bases; bases with no gene match: 3. CDR1 is SGHNT and CDR2 is YENEEA in the germline V gene. Primers: 60 Vbeta forward and 13 Jbeta reverse. Clones were read by immunoSEQ multiplex PCR, and TCRdb kept only the in-frame ones, dropping some. Altogether some 180,000 clones are present, approximately 12% being singletons, with the ten largest covering about 7.8%. This clone was detected a few times. Its antigen is as yet unknown. This receptor was identified in a man aged 50-59 years in good health and CMV-seropositive. The gene calls are TRBV11-3 and TRBJ2-1, with 13 bases aligning to TRBD2. Sequenced: PBMCs. The CDR3 coding sequence is TGTGCCAGCAGCTCCGGGACTAGCGGGGTCAATGAGCAGTTCTTC. It encodes CASSSGTSGVNEQFF.